The sequence of this T cell receptor (beta chain) was determined in a study of identical twins. Donors uniformly comprised healthy Caucasians. Via MiXCR, TCRdb re-called the 5' RACE reads, giving one row per CDR3 protein. The data show around 490,000 distinct CDR3 sequences, with more than 13% seen just once and 0.95% to 1% held by the top ten. Germline assignment: CDR1 KGHSH and CDR2 LQKENI. This CDR3 is 13 amino acids long. V gave up 1 base and J gave up 5 bases, with 9 bases separating them. These data were also filed under a second study, of yellow fever vaccine responses in identical twins.

Material: CD4+ T cells sorted from blood. This chain joins TRBV18 and TRBJ2-7; weak D call: TRBD1 (5 bases). This clonotype was obtained from a woman in her late teens or twenties in good health. CDR3 bases: TGTGCCAGCTCACCACTAGGCAGGGACGAGCAGTACTTC. This codes for CASSPLGRDEQYF.